The clone carrying this TCR beta chain was observed a few times. The data belong to a study of T-cell reconstitution after alpha-beta-depleted transplantation in children. Germline V gene lookup returns CDR1 SGHRS and CDR2 YFSETQ. V was cut by 4 bases and J by 4 bases, with 11 bases left in between. CDR3 length: 13 residues. Preparing the TCRbeta library involved the use of unique molecular identifiers. TCRdb redid the calling of the PCR reads with MiXCR, one entry per CDR3 protein. The sample shows 640,000 or so distinct CDR3 sequences, approximately 15% of them seen only once. The chain uses TRBV5-1 and TRBJ1-2; D unclear. Sample: PBMCs from the stem cell graft donor, taken from the stem cell graft. The clonotype comes from a human donor who donated a stem cell graft to a child with acute myeloid leukemia. The CDR3 nucleotides read TGCGCCAGCAGCCCTGATCAAGTCTATGGCTACACCTTC. As protein: CASSPDQVYGYTF.